The entry that follows covers one T cell receptor (beta chain) sequence. Authors' methods: Nucleated cell counts were estimated from reference gene primer amplification. Sequencing used immunoSEQ multiplex PCR; TCRdb keeps in-frame clones, though not all of them. V and J calls and clone size come straight from that table; D and trimming were deduced from the DNA. The table has around 23,000 clones, 65% to 90% seen once. This entry is derived from a study of blood T cell repertoires in COVID-19. The CDR3 is made up of 15 amino acids. Looked up from germline, CDR1 is SNHLY and CDR2 is FYNNEI. V lost 1 base and J lost 2; bases outside the gene matches: 3.

The TCR sequence derives from a human donor with acute or convalescent COVID-19. The donor label of this sample is uncertain. This chain connects TRBV2 to TRBJ2-7; 9 bases map to TRBD1. What was sequenced was peripheral blood. The CDR3 sequence is CASSEVQGATYEQYF. CDR3 in DNA: TGTGCCAGCAGTGAAGTACAGGGGGCTACCTACGAGCAGTACTTC.